This T cell receptor (beta chain) was recovered during a study of T cells in Graves' hyperthyroidism and ophthalmopathy. The overall study: Peripheral blood collection took place at initial diagnosis, before any treatment.

This clonotype showed up many times. Amplification yielded TCR beta CDR3 regions, with RNA transcripts as the source. The TCR CDR3 was amplified in a first-round RT-PCR using the HTBI primer set. MiXCR was run by TCRdb on the multiplex PCR reads, yielding one entry per CDR3 protein. This table has 200,000 to 250,000 distinct CDR3 sequences, roughly 17% appearing once. Stable disease denoted Graves' hyperthyroidism without ophthalmopathy progression within 18 months. The clonotype originates from a man aged 45-65 years with Graves' hyperthyroidism. Input material: blood.

The CDR3: CASSSGTGFYEQYF. The CDR3 DNA follows: TGCGCCAGCAGCTCCGGGACAGGGTTTTACGAGCAGTACTTC. The chain combines TRBV5-1 with TRBJ2-7; 9 bases agree with TRBD1. Trimming took 3 bases from V and 4 from J; bases not matched to a gene: 5. CDR1 and CDR2 (germline): SGHRS, YFSETQ. The CDR3 totals 14 residues. The full variable domain, rest sourced from reference TRBV5-1 and TRBJ2-7, is KAGVTQTPRYLIKTRGQQVTLSCSPISGHRSVSWYQQTPGQGLQFLFEYFSETQRNKGNFPGRFSGRQFSNSRSEMNVSTLELGDSALYLCASSSGTGFYEQYFGPGTRLTVT.